Below, 27 T cell receptor beta chains from the same sample are listed, as sequenced in a study of beta chain features in type 1 diabetes. Expressed TCRB transcripts were sequenced because the isolated RNA had all been reverse transcribed beforehand. Using immunoSEQ multiplex PCR, the repertoire was profiled, and TCRdb retains in-frame clones only, with some absent. The sample carries more than 120,000 clones, about 10% recorded once. Sequencing was carried out using naive CD4+ T cells from blood. The receptor set was obtained from a man aged 18 to 29 in good health.

The genes are TRBV6-1 and TRBJ2-5; D ambiguous. The V end was cut by 7 bases, the J end by 4 bases, with 13 bases between. Germline assignment: CDR1 MNHNS and CDR2 SASEGT. The CDR3 covers 13 residues. The CDR3, as DNA: TGTGCCAGCACTCATCCCCGAGGAGAGACCCAGTACTTC. As protein: CASTHPRGETQYF.

The gene calls are TRBV2 and TRBJ1-4; 11 bases fit TRBD1. Germline values: CDR1 SNHLY, CDR2 FYNNEI. The CDR3 covers 15 residues. Losses at the gene ends were 5 bases for V and 5 bases for J; bases not matched to a gene: 4. The CDR3 spells CASSLRTGGNEKLFF. The DNA for the CDR3 is TGTGCCAGCAGTCTACGGACAGGGGGCAATGAAAAACTGTTTTTT.

This clone was observed a few times. The V and J genes are TRBV5-1 and TRBJ2-7; 8 nucleotides align to TRBD1. Germline V gene lookup returns CDR1 SGHRS and CDR2 YFSETQ. V gave up 7 bases and J gave up 4 bases; unmatched junction bases: 13. This CDR3 is built from 15 residues. CDR3 loop: CASFPGGSTVYEQYF. The CDR3 DNA is TGCGCCAGCTTCCCAGGGGGCAGCACGGTTTACGAGCAGTACTTC. Together with reference TRBV5-1 and TRBJ2-7, the CDR3 gives the full variable domain: KAGVTQTPRYLIKTRGQQVTLSCSPISGHRSVSWYQQTPGQGLQFLFEYFSETQRNKGNFPGRFSGRQFSNSRSEMNVSTLELGDSALYLCASFPGGSTVYEQYFGPGTRLTVT.

This clone turned up a few times. J is TRBJ2-2 and V is TRBV9, with a tentative D call TRBD2 (6 bases). The germline gives CDR1 SGDLS, CDR2 YYNGEE. Trimming pared 0 bases from V and 3 bases from J, leaving 12 bases between. CDR3 length: 16 amino acids. This CDR3 reads CASSVGPAGDTGELFF. The CDR3 bases are TGTGCCAGCAGCGTAGGTCCAGCGGGCGACACCGGGGAGCTGTTTTTT. Full variable domain (outside the CDR3, taken from reference TRBV9 and TRBJ2-2): DSGVTQTPKHLITATGQRVTLRCSPRSGDLSVYWYQQSLDQGLQFLIQYYNGEERAKGNILERFSAQQFPDLHSELNLSSLELGDSALYFCASSVGPAGDTGELFFGEGSRLTVL.

This clone was found a few times. This rearrangement joins TRBV6-1 to TRBJ2-7; 8 bases are a match to TRBD2. J lost 3 bases, V lost 7 bases, and 8 bases had no gene match. The CDR3 consists of 14 residues. Germline CDR1 and CDR2: MNHNS and SASEGT. The chain's CDR3 is CASNTGTSIYEQYF. CDR3 nucleotides: TGTGCCAGCAACACCGGGACTAGTATCTACGAGCAGTACTTC.

V gene TRBV9 combines with J gene TRBJ2-1; 8 positions agree with TRBD1. This CDR3 is 15 amino acids long. The J segment lost 0 bases and the V segment lost 4 bases, leaving 3 bases of the junction unmatched. CDR1 is SGDLS, CDR2 YYNGEE, per germline. The CDR3, as DNA: TGTGCCAGCAGCTTGGACAGGGCCTCCTACAATGAGCAGTTCTTC. Its protein product is CASSLDRASYNEQFF.

The gene calls are TRBV10-3 and TRBJ1-1, with D perhaps matching TRBD1 (5 bases). Trimming removed 6 bases from V and 1 base from J, with 9 bases in between. CDR1 and CDR2 (germline): ENHRY, SYGVKD. The CDR3 consists of 13 residues. CDR3 nucleotide sequence: TGTGCCATCAGGCGGGGGGGGAACACTGAAGCTTTCTTT. Translated: CAIRRGGNTEAFF.

The CDR3 spells CASSSGGSSYNEQFF. The CDR3 nucleotides are TGTGCCAGCAGTTCGGGTGGAAGCTCCTACAATGAGCAGTTCTTC. The chain has TRBV28 and TRBJ2-1, with D uncertain. This CDR3 has 15 residues. V was shortened by 4 bases and J by 0 bases, with 10 bases between the two germline ends. CDR1 and CDR2 (germline): MDHEN, SYDVKM.

This clone was detected only a few times. The chain carries TRBV11-2 and TRBJ2-7; the match to TRBD1 covers 8 bases. This CDR3 contains 16 residues. Per the germline V gene, CDR1 is SGHAT and CDR2 is FQNNGV. The trim removed 0 bases at V and 3 bases at J, leaving 7 bases unmatched. CDR3 nucleotide sequence: TGTGCCAGCAGCTTAGACTCTTCCGGGACAGGCTACGAGCAGTACTTC. Translated, it gives CASSLDSSGTGYEQYF.

The rearrangement joins TRBV4-1 to TRBJ2-3; 13 positions match TRBD2. Germline CDR1 reads MGHRA; CDR2 reads YSYEKL. V gave up 4 bases and J gave up 5 bases; unmatched junction bases: 6. The CDR3 extends over 16 amino acids. The CDR3 is CASSLTSGGAGDTQYF. DNA of the CDR3: TGCGCCAGCAGCCTTACTAGCGGGGGGGCTGGAGATACGCAGTATTTT.

The chain carries TRBV19 and TRBJ2-7; TRBD1 is a possible D gene (5 bases). Trimming cost V 7 bases and J 4 bases, with 14 bases left between them. The CDR3 contains 13 residues. The germline gives CDR1 LNHDA, CDR2 SQIVND (reference sequence). The CDR3 DNA sequence: TGTGCCAGTACCCAGGGTCTTCCTTACGAGCAGTACTTC. This codes for CASTQGLPYEQYF.

The V call is TRBV7-2, the J call TRBJ2-7; the D is unclear. This CDR3 has 14 amino acids. The germline V gene has CDR1 SGHTA and CDR2 FQGNSA. V shed 2 bases and J shed 2 bases, with 10 bases lying between them. In nucleotides, the CDR3 is TGTGCCAGCAGCTTATCAACCGCAGCCTACGAGCAGTACTTC. Translating it yields CASSLSTAAYEQYF. Filled out from reference TRBV7-2 and TRBJ2-7, the complete variable domain reads GAGVSQSPSNKVTEKGKDVELRCDPISGHTALYWYRQSLGQGLEFLIYFQGNSAPDKSGLPSDRFSAERTGGSVSTLTIQRTQQEDSAVYLCASSLSTAAYEQYFGPGTRLTVT.

The J gene is TRBJ1-5, the V gene TRBV6-1; maybe TRBD1 (5 bases). Germline V gene lookup returns CDR1 MNHNS and CDR2 SASEGT. The CDR3 length is 13 residues. Trimming cost V 5 bases and J 5 bases, with 10 bases left between them. As DNA, the CDR3 is TGTGCCAGCAGTTGGGGAGGGGATCAGCCCCAGCATTTT. It codes for CASSWGGDQPQHF.

V is TRBV18 and J is TRBJ2-2; D is perhaps TRBD2 (6 bases). The V end lost 6 bases, the J end lost 3 bases, and 14 bases lay between the germline ends. The germline V gene has CDR1 KGHSH and CDR2 LQKENI. This CDR3 comprises 15 residues. This CDR3 reads CASSLGGADTGELFF. The DNA for the CDR3 is TGTGCCAGCTCCCTCGGGGGAGCGGACACCGGGGAGCTGTTTTTT.

This clone was observed a handful of times. The chain combines TRBV30 with TRBJ1-5; 7 bases are a match to TRBD1. CDR3 size: 14 residues. Per the germline V gene, CDR1 is GTSNPN and CDR2 is SVGIG (reference sequence). With 0 bases clipped from V and 5 bases from J, the junction kept 4 bases outside the gene matches. The CDR3 coding sequence is TGTGCCTGGAGTGTACTTCAGGGGGATCAGCCCCAGCATTTT. Its protein is CAWSVLQGDQPQHF.

This clone has only a few counts. This chain joins TRBV18 and TRBJ2-7; 7 bases agree with TRBD1. The germline gives CDR1 KGHSH, CDR2 LQKENI. This CDR3 spans 13 amino acids. The junction had 5 bases not matched to a gene; V was cut back by 4 bases and J by 5 bases. This chain's CDR3 is CASSQQGINEQYF. CDR3 in DNA: TGTGCCAGCTCACAACAGGGGATCAACGAGCAGTACTTC.

In its sample, this clone was seen a few times. The gene calls are TRBV5-1 and TRBJ2-7; 13 bases are a match to TRBD2. The CDR3 runs 15 residues. CDR1 is SGHRS, CDR2 YFSETQ, per germline. V gave up 4 bases and J gave up 5 bases; unmatched junction bases: 6. CDR3 residues: CASSRGLAGVDEQYF. The CDR3 DNA is TGCGCCAGCAGCCGAGGACTAGCGGGGGTGGACGAGCAGTACTTC.

This clone came up a few times. The gene calls are TRBV20-1 and TRBJ1-1, with a possible D match to TRBD1 (5 bases). V shed 6 bases and J shed 10 bases, with 12 bases lying between them. The CDR3 runs 10 residues. Germline V gene sequence: CDR1 DFQATT, CDR2 SNEGSKA (reference sequence). CDR3 nucleotide sequence: TGCAGTGCAAGCGGGGGTACAGCTTTCTTT. Its protein product is CSASGGTAFF.

The chain uses TRBV7-2 and TRBJ2-2; 9 bases agree with TRBD1. CDR3 length: 15 amino acids. Germline V gene lookup returns CDR1 SGHTA and CDR2 FQGNSA. With 5 bases clipped from V and 6 bases from J, the junction kept 7 bases outside the gene matches. The CDR3 reads CASSARDRAAGELFF. CDR3 nucleotide sequence: TGTGCCAGCAGCGCCCGGGACAGGGCCGCCGGGGAGCTGTTTTTT.

This clone was counted a few times. The chain carries TRBV5-1 and TRBJ1-2; a possible D gene is TRBD1 (6 bases). V gave up 0 bases and J gave up 6 bases, with 15 bases separating them. Germline CDR1 reads SGHRS; CDR2 reads YFSETQ. The CDR3 has 15 residues. DNA of the CDR3: TGCGCCAGCAGCTTGGCCAGCGGGGGCAAAGATGGCTACACCTTC. Encoded protein: CASSLASGGKDGYTF.

This chain uses TRBV5-4 with TRBJ2-5; the match to TRBD2 covers 8 bases. The CDR3 is made up of 15 amino acids. The V gene's germline CDR1 is SGHNT and CDR2 YYREEE (reference sequence). J gave up 4 bases and V 4 bases, and 9 bases lay outside the gene matches. The CDR3 region has the DNA TGTGCCAGCAGCCCTCCGACCGGGGGGGGAGAGACCCAGTACTTC. Protein sequence: CASSPPTGGGETQYF.

This clone was recorded a few times. The chain joins TRBV7-6 to TRBJ1-6; D possibly corresponds to TRBD1 (5 bases). Germline lookup yields CDR1 SGHVS and CDR2 FNYEAQ. The CDR3 totals 14 residues. V was clipped by 5 bases and J by 7 bases, with 12 bases between them. The CDR3 here is CASSPGGLNSPLHF. CDR3 DNA sequence: TGTGCCAGCAGCCCCGGGGGGTTAAATTCACCCCTCCACTTT.

The rearrangement joins TRBV5-1 to TRBJ1-1; the D gene is possibly TRBD1 (6 bases). V was pared by 3 bases and J by 1 base, with 10 bases between. Germline assignment: CDR1 SGHRS and CDR2 YFSETQ. This CDR3 is built from 14 residues. The CDR3 bases are TGCGCCAGCAGCTGGGGCAGGGGGAACACTGAAGCTTTCTTT. Encoded protein: CASSWGRGNTEAFF.

V gene TRBV7-9 combines with J gene TRBJ2-5; a weak D match, TRBD2 (6 bases). CDR1 SEHNR and CDR2 FQNEAQ come from the germline V gene (reference sequence). The CDR3 length is 13 residues. The germline V and J ends were trimmed by 6 bases and 2 bases, with 10 bases remaining between them. CDR3 sequence: CASRPGGQETQYF. The DNA for the CDR3 is TGTGCCAGCAGACCAGGAGGGCAAGAGACCCAGTACTTC.

The chain employs TRBV4-2 and TRBJ2-3; 8 nucleotides line up with TRBD2. CDR3 length equals 16 residues. V lost 0 bases, J lost 5 bases, and 7 bases stayed unmatched. The V gene's germline CDR1 is LGHNA and CDR2 YNFKEQ. DNA for the CDR3: TGTGCCAGCAGCCAAGACCTACGGGGGGGCCGAGATACGCAGTATTTT. Amino acid sequence: CASSQDLRGGRDTQYF.

The rearrangement joins TRBV28 to TRBJ2-7; 9 bases match TRBD1. Per the germline V gene, CDR1 is MDHEN and CDR2 is SYDVKM. There are 17 residues in the CDR3. The ends lost 3 bases at V and 3 bases at J; junction bases unmatched: 12. The CDR3 here is CASSFPRQGVIIYEQYF. The CDR3 DNA follows: TGTGCCAGCAGTTTCCCCCGACAGGGGGTCATCATCTACGAGCAGTACTTC. Full variable domain (remainder filled in from reference TRBV28 and TRBJ2-7): DVKVTQSSRYLVKRTGEKVFLECVQDMDHENMFWYRQDPGLGLRLIYFSYDVKMKEKGDIPEGYSVSREKKERFSLILESASTNQTSMYLCASSFPRQGVIIYEQYFGPGTRLTVT.

The chain uses TRBV9 and TRBJ1-1; D is unclear. CDR3 length: 14 amino acids. Germline-derived CDR1 and CDR2 are SGDLS and YYNGEE. V was trimmed by 0 bases and J by 1 base, leaving 7 bases between them. This chain's CDR3 is CASSVAIRNTEAFF. In DNA, the CDR3 is TGTGCCAGCAGCGTAGCTATACGGAACACTGAAGCTTTCTTT.